This TCR beta chain was sequenced for a study of T cell changes during pregnancy in multiple sclerosis. The junction had 11 bases not matched to a gene; V was cut back by 3 bases and J by 5 bases. The germline gives CDR1 SGHAT, CDR2 FQNNGV. The CDR3 extends over 17 amino acids. Measured with immunoSEQ multiplex PCR; TCRdb has only the in-frame clones, and not every one. The sample lists 45,000 to 65,000 clones, 92% occurring once. The chain couples TRBV11-2 to TRBJ2-2; the match to TRBD2 covers 8 bases. This TCR was recovered from a female donor with multiple sclerosis, enrolled in a pregnancy study. The sequenced sample was CD4+ T cells from peripheral blood mononuclear cells, obtained in the third trimester of pregnancy. CDR3 in DNA: TGTGCCAGCAGCTTGCCCCGGGGGGGGGTTTTGACCGGGGAGCTGTTTTTT. This codes for CASSLPRGGVLTGELFF. Full variable domain (missing parts from reference TRBV11-2 and TRBJ2-2): EAGVAQSPRYKIIEKRQSVAFWCNPISGHATLYWYQQILGQGPKLLIQFQNNGVVDDSQLPKDRFSAERLKGVDSTLKIQPAKLEDSAVYLCASSLPRGGVLTGELFFGEGSRLTVL.